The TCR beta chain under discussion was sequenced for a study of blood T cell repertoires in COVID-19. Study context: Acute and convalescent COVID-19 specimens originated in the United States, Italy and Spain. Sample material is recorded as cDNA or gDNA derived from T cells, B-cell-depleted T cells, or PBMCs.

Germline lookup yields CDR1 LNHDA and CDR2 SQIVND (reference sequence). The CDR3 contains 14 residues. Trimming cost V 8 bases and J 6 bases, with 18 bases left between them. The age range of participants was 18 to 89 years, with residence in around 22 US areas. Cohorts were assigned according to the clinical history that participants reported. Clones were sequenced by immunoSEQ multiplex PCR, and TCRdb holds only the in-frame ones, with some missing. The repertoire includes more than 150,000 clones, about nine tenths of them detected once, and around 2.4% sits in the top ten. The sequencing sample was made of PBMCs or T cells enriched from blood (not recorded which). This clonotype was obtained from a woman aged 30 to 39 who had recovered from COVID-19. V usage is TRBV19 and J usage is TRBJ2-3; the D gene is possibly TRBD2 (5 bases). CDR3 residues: CASGSPLASDTQYF. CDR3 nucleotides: TGTGCCAGTGGGTCCCCTCTAGCCTCCGATACGCAGTATTTT. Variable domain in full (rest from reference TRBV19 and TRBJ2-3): DGGITQSPKYLFRKEGQNVTLSCEQNLNHDAMYWYRQDPGQGLRLIYYSQIVNDFQKGDIAEGYSVSREKKESFPLTVTSAQKNPTAFYLCASGSPLASDTQYFGPGTRLTVL.